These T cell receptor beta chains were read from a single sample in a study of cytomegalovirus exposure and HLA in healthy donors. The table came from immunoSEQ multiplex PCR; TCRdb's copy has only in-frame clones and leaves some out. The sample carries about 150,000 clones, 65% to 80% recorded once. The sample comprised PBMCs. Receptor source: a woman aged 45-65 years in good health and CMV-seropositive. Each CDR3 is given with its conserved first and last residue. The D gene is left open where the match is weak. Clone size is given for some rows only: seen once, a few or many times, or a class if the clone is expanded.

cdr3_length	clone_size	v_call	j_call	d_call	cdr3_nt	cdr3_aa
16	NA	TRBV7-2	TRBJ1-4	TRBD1	TGTGCCAGCAGCTTAGTAGGGGGACAGCTTAATGAAAAACTGTTTTTT	CASSLVGGQLNEKLFF
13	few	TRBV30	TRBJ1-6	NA	TGTGCCTGGAGGAGCTCCTATAATTCACCCCTCCACTTT	CAWRSSYNSPLHF
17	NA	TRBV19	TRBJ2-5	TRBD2	TGTGCCAGTAGTCCCGGACTAGCGGGGGGGCCGTGGGAGACCCAGTACTTC	CASSPGLAGGPWETQYF
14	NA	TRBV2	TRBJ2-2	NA	TGTGCCAGCAGTGAATCGAGGAACACCGGGGAGCTGTTTTTT	CASSESRNTGELFF
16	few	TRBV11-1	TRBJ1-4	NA	TGTGCCAGCAGCTTAGCGCCGGGACAAGCCTTCGAAAAACTGTTTTTT	CASSLAPGQAFEKLFF
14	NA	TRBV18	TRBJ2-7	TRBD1	TGTGCCAGCTCTGGACAGGCTACAACCTACGAGCAGTACTTC	CASSGQATTYEQYF
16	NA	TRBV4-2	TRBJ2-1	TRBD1	TGTGCCAGCAGCCAGGGGAACAGGGGTTACGGCGTAGAGCAGTTCTTC	CASSQGNRGYGVEQFF
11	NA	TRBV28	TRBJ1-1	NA	TGTGCCAGCAGTTTTGTTGCGGAATGGTTCTTT	CASSFVAEWFF
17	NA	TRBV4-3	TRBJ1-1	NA	TGCGCCAGCAGCCAAGCCTATCACCCACAGGGAAGCACTGAAGCTTTCTTT	CASSQAYHPQGSTEAFF
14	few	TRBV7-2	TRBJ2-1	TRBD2	TGTGCCAGCAGCTTAAGCGGGACTAACAATGAGCAGTTCTTC	CASSLSGTNNEQFF
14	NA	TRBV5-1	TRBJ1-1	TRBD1	TGCGCCAGCAGCCTAGGACAGGGGAGCCTTGAAGCTTTCTTT	CASSLGQGSLEAFF
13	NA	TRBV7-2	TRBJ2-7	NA	TGTGCCAGCAGCTTAACCGGAGGCTACGAGCAGTACTTC	CASSLTGGYEQYF
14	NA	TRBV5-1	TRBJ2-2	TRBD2	TGCGCCAGCAGCTTCGGACTAGCCGGAGGGGAGCTGTTTTTT	CASSFGLAGGELFF
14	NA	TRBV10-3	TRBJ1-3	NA	TGTGCCATCAGTGAACAGGGCTCTGGAAACACCATATATTTT	CAISEQGSGNTIYF
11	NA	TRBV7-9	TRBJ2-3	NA	TGTGCCAGCAGTCCGCAGGGTACGCAGTATTTT	CASSPQGTQYF
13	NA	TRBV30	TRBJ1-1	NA	TGTGCCTGGACCGTGGGGCATACCACTGAAGCTTTCTTT	CAWTVGHTTEAFF
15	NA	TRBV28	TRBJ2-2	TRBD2	TGTGCCACTGCGGGGGGACTAGCGGACACCGGGGAGCTGTTTTTT	CATAGGLADTGELFF
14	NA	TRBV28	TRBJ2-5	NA	TGTGCCAGCAACGATGGGCAGGGTGGGGAGACCCAGTACTTC	CASNDGQGGETQYF
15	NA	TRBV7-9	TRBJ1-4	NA	TGTGCCAGCAGCCAATCCGGGACCCAAACCGGGGGACTGTTTTTT	CASSQSGTQTGGLFF
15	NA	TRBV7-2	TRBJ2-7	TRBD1	TGTGCCAGCAGCCCACGGACAGGGGGAGCCTACGAGCAGTACTTC	CASSPRTGGAYEQYF
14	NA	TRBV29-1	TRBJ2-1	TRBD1	TGCAACGTTGATTTCGGGACAGGGGGCCTTGAGCAGTTCTTC	CNVDFGTGGLEQFF
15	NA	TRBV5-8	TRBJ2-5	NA	TGTGCCAGCAGCTTGACGGGGGTGGACCAAGAGACCCAGTACTTC	CASSLTGVDQETQYF